This T cell receptor (beta chain) was obtained from a study of T-cell memory formation after mild COVID-19. Across the study: The two donors had largely donor-specific TCR clusters.

Sample barcodes and UMIs were carried by the TCR alpha and TCR beta cDNA libraries that 5'RACE generated with constant-segment primers. TCRdb re-called the 5' RACE reads through MiXCR, storing one row per CDR3 protein. This table has approximately 12,000 distinct CDR3 sequences, around 15% appearing once. This clonotype was seen repeatedly, ten times or more. What it binds is unknown. Per germline, CDR1 MNHEY and CDR2 SVGEGT. V was trimmed by 2 bases and J by 0 bases, leaving 17 bases between them. The CDR3 loop spans 18 amino acids. Study observations and caveats: While clones contracting from day 15 to 85 were balanced between CD4 and CD8, later expanders leaned CD4+.

Sequencing was performed on PBMCs or a T cell subset sorted from them (not recorded which). The sequence was collected from a man between 18 and 35 years old who had mild COVID-19 (a few samples of this study predate the infection). Cell type and time point are not known. This chain uses TRBV6-2 or TRBV6-3 with TRBJ2-1; D uncertain. CDR3 protein: CASSYPSHLDISYNEQFF. CDR3 in DNA: TGTGCCAGCAGTTACCCCAGCCATTTAGACATCTCCTACAATGAGCAGTTCTTC.